The rows below give T cell receptor beta chains drawn from one sample of a study of blood T cell repertoires in COVID-19. Sequencing was performed with immunoSEQ multiplex PCR; in TCRdb, only in-frame clones are kept and a portion is missing. The top ten clones hold almost 2% of a sample with about 440,000 clones, about 90% of them seen once. Source material: PBMCs or T cells enriched from blood (not recorded which). Source of these receptors: a woman aged 18-30 years with acute COVID-19. Each CDR3 is given with its conserved first and last residue. The D gene is left open where the match is weak. Clone size is not always given. Where it is, it says once, few, many or a class for expanded clones.

CDR3: CATSRDRGGTATEAFF
DNA: TGTGCCACCAGCAGAGATCGGGGAGGGACGGCCACTGAAGCTTTCTTT
J: TRBJ1-1
D: .
V: TRBV15
size: .

CDR3: CASSLATDSTGELFF
DNA: TGCGCCAGCAGCTTGGCCACGGACAGCACCGGGGAGCTGTTTTTT
J: TRBJ2-2
D: .
V: TRBV5-1
size: once

CDR3: CATRMGPREDNEQFF
DNA: TGTGCCACCCGAATGGGGCCCAGGGAGGATAATGAGCAGTTCTTC
J: TRBJ2-1
D: .
V: TRBV11-2
size: .

CDR3: CASSLPFKTEAFF
DNA: TGTGCCAGCAGCCTTCCGTTTAAAACTGAAGCTTTCTTT
J: TRBJ1-1
D: .
V: TRBV11-2
size: once

CDR3: CASSLGGAGLSTGELFF
DNA: TGTGCCAGCAGTTTAGGTGGGGCTGGGTTGAGCACCGGGGAGCTGTTTTTT
J: TRBJ2-2
D: .
V: TRBV28
size: .

CDR3: CAWTRGRNEAFF
DNA: TGTGCCTGGACCCGGGGAAGGAATGAAGCTTTCTTT
J: TRBJ1-1
D: .
V: TRBV30
size: .

CDR3: CSVETHSGRLNEQFF
DNA: TGCAGCGTTGAAACTCATAGCGGGAGGCTAAATGAGCAGTTCTTC
J: TRBJ2-1
D: TRBD2
V: TRBV29-1
size: few

CDR3: CASSLGSNTEAFF
DNA: TGTGCCAGCAGCCTGGGCTCGAACACTGAAGCTTTCTTT
J: TRBJ1-1
D: .
V: TRBV3-1/TRBV3-2
size: .

CDR3: CASRTAQAYQETQYF
DNA: TGTGCCAGCAGGACGGCACAGGCGTACCAAGAGACCCAGTACTTC
J: TRBJ2-5
D: .
V: TRBV28
size: .

CDR3: CATSRAGQGAF
DNA: TGTGCCACCAGCAGAGCCGGACAGGGGGCGTTT
J: TRBJ1-6
D: TRBD1
V: TRBV15
size: .

CDR3: CSASRDYEQYF
DNA: TGCAGTGCTAGCCGAGACTACGAGCAGTACTTC
J: TRBJ2-7
D: .
V: TRBV20-1
size: .

CDR3: CAITSGTNTGELFF
DNA: TGTGCCATTACTAGCGGAACGAACACCGGGGAGCTGTTTTTT
J: TRBJ2-2
D: TRBD2
V: TRBV3-1/TRBV3-2
size: .

CDR3: CASSLGSGVRGDGYTF
DNA: TGTGCCAGCAGCTTGGGTTCGGGGGTGAGGGGTGATGGCTACACCTTC
J: TRBJ1-2
D: .
V: TRBV5-4
size: .

CDR3: CASSYEYGGKNIQYF
DNA: TGTGCCAGCAGCTACGAGTACGGGGGCAAAAACATTCAGTACTTC
J: TRBJ2-4
D: .
V: TRBV4-2
size: .

CDR3: CASSPTGKSYEQYF
DNA: TGTGCCAGCTCACCAACAGGGAAGTCCTACGAGCAGTACTTC
J: TRBJ2-7
D: .
V: TRBV18
size: .

CDR3: CASSRTTSGSYNEQFF
DNA: TGTGCCAGCTCACGAACTACATCGGGCTCCTACAATGAGCAGTTCTTC
J: TRBJ2-1
D: .
V: TRBV18
size: .

CDR3: CASSLLPDSSYGYTF
DNA: TGTGCCAGCAGCTTACTTCCGGACAGTTCCTATGGCTACACCTTC
J: TRBJ1-2
D: .
V: TRBV7-3
size: .

CDR3: CASSPNRGLNTEAFF
DNA: TGTGCCAGCAGCCCTAACCGGGGATTGAACACTGAAGCTTTCTTT
J: TRBJ1-1
D: .
V: TRBV5-4
size: .

CDR3: CASSLSPTGGFSPLHF
DNA: TGTGCCAGCAGTTTGTCCCCTACAGGGGGTTTTTCACCCCTCCACTTT
J: TRBJ1-6
D: TRBD1
V: TRBV27
size: .

CDR3: CASSPRSGLISYYGYTF
DNA: TGTGCCAGCAGTCCTCGCAGCGGTCTCATCTCTTACTATGGCTACACCTTC
J: TRBJ1-2
D: .
V: TRBV27
size: .

CDR3: CASSLYRVQGGYTF
DNA: TGTGCCAGCAGCTTATATCGGGTCCAGGGTGGCTACACCTTC
J: TRBJ1-2
D: .
V: TRBV7-2
size: .

CDR3: CASSPGTSAVNEQFF
DNA: TGTGCCAGTAGTCCCGGGACTAGCGCAGTCAATGAGCAGTTCTTC
J: TRBJ2-1
D: TRBD2
V: TRBV19
size: .

CDR3: CASSSRLAANEQFF
DNA: TGTGCCAGCAGCTCCCGACTAGCGGCAAATGAGCAGTTCTTC
J: TRBJ2-1
D: TRBD2
V: TRBV7-8
size: .

CDR3: CASSPPRRASGNNEQFF
DNA: TGTGCCAGCAGCCCCCCCCGCCGGGCTAGCGGGAATAATGAGCAGTTCTTC
J: TRBJ2-1
D: TRBD2
V: TRBV11-2
size: .

CDR3: CASSLDRGAYGYTF
DNA: TGTGCCAGCAGCTTAGACAGGGGGGCATATGGCTACACCTTC
J: TRBJ1-2
D: TRBD1
V: TRBV7-9
size: .

CDR3: CASSSGTPFNEQFF
DNA: TGTGCCAGCTCGTCCGGGACTCCTTTCAATGAGCAGTTCTTC
J: TRBJ2-1
D: .
V: TRBV28
size: .

CDR3: CASSQDSGEAQYF
DNA: TGCGCCAGCAGCCAAGATAGTGGGGAGGCCCAGTACTTC
J: TRBJ2-5
D: .
V: TRBV4-3
size: once

CDR3: CASSFSGDTEAFF
DNA: TGCGCCAGCAGCTTCTCGGGGGACACTGAAGCTTTCTTT
J: TRBJ1-1
D: .
V: TRBV5-1
size: few

CDR3: CASSPDRTNYNEQFF
DNA: TGCGCCAGCAGCCCGGACAGGACGAACTACAATGAGCAGTTCTTC
J: TRBJ2-1
D: TRBD1
V: TRBV5-1
size: .

CDR3: CATSGVLNSPLHF
DNA: TGTGCCACCAGCGGAGTACTTAATTCACCCCTCCACTTT
J: TRBJ1-6
D: .
V: TRBV15
size: .

CDR3: CASSRQVNYEQYF
DNA: TGTGCCAGCAGCAGACAGGTGAACTACGAGCAGTACTTC
J: TRBJ2-7
D: .
V: TRBV11-2
size: .

CDR3: CASSGGGQTNTEAFF
DNA: TGTGCCAGCAGTGGAGGGGGACAAACGAACACTGAAGCTTTCTTT
J: TRBJ1-1
D: .
V: TRBV2
size: .

CDR3: CAWSAQTGPVVAFF
DNA: TGTGCCTGGAGTGCCCAGACAGGGCCGGTGGTAGCTTTCTTT
J: TRBJ1-1
D: TRBD1
V: TRBV30
size: .

CDR3: CAISGRGDKYEQYF
DNA: TGTGCCATCAGTGGGCGGGGAGACAAATACGAGCAGTACTTC
J: TRBJ2-7
D: .
V: TRBV10-3
size: .

CDR3: CASSPQALYEQYF
DNA: TGTGCCAGCAGTCCGCAGGCCCTCTACGAGCAGTACTTC
J: TRBJ2-7
D: .
V: TRBV28
size: .

CDR3: CATLPAGRMNTEAFF
DNA: TGTGCCACCCTCCCCGCAGGGCGCATGAACACTGAAGCTTTCTTT
J: TRBJ1-1
D: .
V: TRBV2
size: .

CDR3: CASSRPGQGIRAQHF
DNA: TGTGCCAGCAGCCGACCGGGACAGGGTATTAGGGCCCAGCATTTT
J: TRBJ1-5
D: TRBD1
V: TRBV7-3
size: .

CDR3: CASSRGGGLKNQPQHF
DNA: TGTGCCAGCTCACGCGGGGGGGGGCTAAAAAATCAGCCCCAGCATTTT
J: TRBJ1-5
D: .
V: TRBV18
size: .

CDR3: CSVGENSGVSYEQYF
DNA: TGCAGCGTTGGAGAGAATAGCGGGGTTTCCTACGAGCAGTACTTC
J: TRBJ2-7
D: TRBD2
V: TRBV29-1
size: few

CDR3: CASSQSEDRNTGELFF
DNA: TGCGCCAGCAGTCAATCGGAGGACAGGAACACCGGGGAGCTGTTTTTT
J: TRBJ2-2
D: .
V: TRBV23-1
size: .

CDR3: CASSSQRVTQYF
DNA: TGTGCCAGCAGTTCTCAACGGGTGACGCAGTATTTT
J: TRBJ2-3
D: .
V: TRBV6-5
size: .

CDR3: CASSSSVMTYGYTF
DNA: TGTGCCAGCAGTTCTAGCGTTATGACGTATGGCTACACCTTC
J: TRBJ1-2
D: .
V: TRBV6-2/TRBV6-3
size: .

CDR3: CASSLDHRAGNTIYF
DNA: TGTGCCAGCAGCTTAGATCACAGGGCTGGAAACACCATATATTTT
J: TRBJ1-3
D: .
V: TRBV7-6
size: .

CDR3: CASSLTARVGNSNQPQHF
DNA: TGTGCCAGCAGCTTAACCGCCAGGGTGGGGAATAGCAATCAGCCCCAGCATTTT
J: TRBJ1-5
D: .
V: TRBV7-8
size: .

CDR3: CASGTRQETQYF
DNA: TGTGCCAGCGGGACTAGACAAGAGACCCAGTACTTC
J: TRBJ2-5
D: TRBD2
V: TRBV9
size: .

CDR3: CASSGSPDTQYF
DNA: TGTGCCAGCAGCGGTAGTCCAGATACGCAGTATTTT
J: TRBJ2-3
D: .
V: TRBV9
size: .

CDR3: CASSLAGTGGASYEQYF
DNA: TGCGCCAGCAGCTTGGCGGGGACAGGGGGCGCGTCCTACGAGCAGTACTTC
J: TRBJ2-7
D: TRBD1
V: TRBV5-1
size: once

CDR3: CASSSQGRNQPQHF
DNA: TGTGCCAGCAGCTCACAGGGGCGCAATCAGCCCCAGCATTTT
J: TRBJ1-5
D: TRBD1
V: TRBV7-3
size: few

CDR3: CASSLGLAGLYEQYF
DNA: TGTGCCAGCAGCTTAGGCCTAGCGGGACTATACGAGCAGTACTTC
J: TRBJ2-7
D: TRBD2
V: TRBV7-2
size: few

CDR3: CATSPSLGTGYTDTF
DNA: TGTGCCACCAGCCCGAGTTTGGGGACAGGGTATACCGACACCTTC
J: TRBJ1-2
D: TRBD1
V: TRBV15
size: .

CDR3: CASSLQGMGYEQYF
DNA: TGCGCCAGCAGCCTACAGGGAATGGGTTACGAGCAGTACTTC
J: TRBJ2-7
D: .
V: TRBV4-1
size: .

CDR3: CASSRLAGGSTDTQYF
DNA: TGTGCCAGCAGCCGACTAGCGGGGGGGAGCACAGATACGCAGTATTTT
J: TRBJ2-3
D: TRBD2
V: TRBV3-1/TRBV3-2
size: .

CDR3: CASSFTGGNTIYF
DNA: TGTGCCAGCAGCTTTACAGGTGGAAACACCATATATTTT
J: TRBJ1-3
D: .
V: TRBV11-2
size: .

CDR3: CASSPTSYEQFF
DNA: TGTGCCAGCAGTCCCACGAGTTATGAGCAGTTCTTC
J: TRBJ2-1
D: .
V: TRBV12-3/TRBV12-4
size: .